This is a list of T cell receptor beta chains from one sample in a study of technical replicates of blood from a handful of donors. Clones were read by immunoSEQ multiplex PCR, and TCRdb kept only the in-frame ones, dropping some. Among around 62,000 clones listed, 95% to 98% were seen once. Input material: T cells isolated from PBMCs. These receptors were obtained from a human donor in good health. Each CDR3 is given with its conserved first and last residue. Fields, in order: J gene, D gene, V gene, clone size, CDR3 DNA, CDR3 protein. D genes are given only for firm matches. Expanded clones get a size class; other rows say once, few or many, or leave the size out.

j_gene: TRBJ2-1; d_gene: TRBD2; v_gene: TRBV5-6; abundance: NA; CDR3nt: TGTGCCAGCAGCTTGGGGGCGGGAGGGACCTACAATGAGCAGTTCTTC; CDR3aa: CASSLGAGGTYNEQFF
j_gene: TRBJ2-1; d_gene: TRBD2; v_gene: TRBV11-1; abundance: NA; CDR3nt: TGTGCCAGCAGCCAGGGGACTAGCGGGGGACCTGAGCAGTTCTTC; CDR3aa: CASSQGTSGGPEQFF
j_gene: TRBJ2-3; d_gene: NA; v_gene: TRBV7-9; abundance: NA; CDR3nt: TGTGCCAGCAGCTTTCTCGGCGGGGATAGCACAGATACGCAGTATTTT; CDR3aa: CASSFLGGDSTDTQYF
j_gene: TRBJ2-1; d_gene: NA; v_gene: TRBV9; abundance: NA; CDR3nt: TGTGCCAGCAGCGTAGGCGGTGGGAGCTCCTACAATGAGCAGTTCTTC; CDR3aa: CASSVGGGSSYNEQFF
j_gene: TRBJ1-5; d_gene: NA; v_gene: TRBV7-9; abundance: NA; CDR3nt: TGTGCCAGCAGCTTAGACACCACACCCCAGCATTTT; CDR3aa: CASSLDTTPQHF
j_gene: TRBJ1-1; d_gene: NA; v_gene: TRBV6-5; abundance: NA; CDR3nt: TGTGCCAGCGGCAACCCCCCGAACACTGAAGCTTTCTTT; CDR3aa: CASGNPPNTEAFF
j_gene: TRBJ2-7; d_gene: TRBD2; v_gene: TRBV2; abundance: NA; CDR3nt: TGTGCCAGCAGTAGTCTAGCGGGAGGTCCTAACGAGCAGTACTTC; CDR3aa: CASSSLAGGPNEQYF
j_gene: TRBJ2-7; d_gene: NA; v_gene: TRBV11-3; abundance: NA; CDR3nt: TGTGCCAGCAGCTTAGTACGGGGTGAGCAGTACTTC; CDR3aa: CASSLVRGEQYF
j_gene: TRBJ1-1; d_gene: NA; v_gene: TRBV18; abundance: NA; CDR3nt: TGTGCCAGCTCACCTACGACGTTAGGCCAGGGGTTGACGCCGATCTTT; CDR3aa: CASSPTTLGQGLTPIF
j_gene: TRBJ2-3; d_gene: NA; v_gene: TRBV18; abundance: once; CDR3nt: TGTGCCAGCTCAGATTCAAAGACGTTTCTCGCGGTAGATACGCAGTATTTT; CDR3aa: CASSDSKTFLAVDTQYF
j_gene: TRBJ1-1; d_gene: NA; v_gene: TRBV6-5; abundance: NA; CDR3nt: TGTGCCAGCAGTTACTCCACAGTGAACACTGAAGCTTTCTTT; CDR3aa: CASSYSTVNTEAFF
j_gene: TRBJ2-2; d_gene: NA; v_gene: TRBV29-1; abundance: NA; CDR3nt: TGCAGCGTGCACCAGGGGACCGGGGAGCTGTTTTTT; CDR3aa: CSVHQGTGELFF
j_gene: TRBJ1-3; d_gene: NA; v_gene: TRBV6-6; abundance: NA; CDR3nt: TGTGCCAGCAGTTACCAAGCCTCCTCTGGAAACACCATATATTTT; CDR3aa: CASSYQASSGNTIYF
j_gene: TRBJ2-1; d_gene: NA; v_gene: TRBV4-2; abundance: NA; CDR3nt: TGTGCCAGCAGCCAAGGTAGCTCCTACAATGAGCAGTTCTTC; CDR3aa: CASSQGSSYNEQFF
j_gene: TRBJ1-2; d_gene: NA; v_gene: TRBV2; abundance: NA; CDR3nt: TGTGCCAGCAGTTATGAGGGAACTGGCTACACCTTC; CDR3aa: CASSYEGTGYTF
j_gene: TRBJ2-1; d_gene: TRBD2; v_gene: TRBV11-3; abundance: once; CDR3nt: TGTGCCAGCAGCGGGGGTAGACTAGCGGGGGCCACCTACAATGAGCAGTTCTTC; CDR3aa: CASSGGRLAGATYNEQFF
j_gene: TRBJ1-2; d_gene: NA; v_gene: TRBV20-1; abundance: NA; CDR3nt: TGCAGTGCTAGACAATCCAAACATAACTACTTC; CDR3aa: CSARQSKHNYF
j_gene: TRBJ2-3; d_gene: TRBD2; v_gene: TRBV5-1; abundance: once; CDR3nt: TGCGCCAGCAGCTTGGCCGTCGGGGGGGGCACAGATACGCAGTATTTT; CDR3aa: CASSLAVGGGTDTQYF
j_gene: TRBJ2-5; d_gene: NA; v_gene: TRBV5-1; abundance: NA; CDR3nt: TGCGCCAGCAGCTTGGACTTTACTTTGACTGAGACCCAGTACTTC; CDR3aa: CASSLDFTLTETQYF
j_gene: TRBJ2-7; d_gene: TRBD1; v_gene: TRBV30; abundance: NA; CDR3nt: TGTGCCTGGACCGAGGACAGGGTGGGCGAGCAGTACTTC; CDR3aa: CAWTEDRVGEQYF
j_gene: TRBJ2-2; d_gene: TRBD2; v_gene: TRBV7-8; abundance: NA; CDR3nt: TGTGCCAGCGCAGGCGGGAGTGGTGGCGGGGAGCTGTTTTTT; CDR3aa: CASAGGSGGGELFF
j_gene: TRBJ1-4; d_gene: NA; v_gene: TRBV11-2; abundance: NA; CDR3nt: TGTGCCAGCAGCTTCCGAGCAACTAATGAAAAACTGTTTTTT; CDR3aa: CASSFRATNEKLFF
j_gene: TRBJ1-2; d_gene: TRBD1; v_gene: TRBV6-5; abundance: NA; CDR3nt: TGTGCCAGCAGTTACCAGGGGGACGTCTATGGCTACACCTTC; CDR3aa: CASSYQGDVYGYTF
j_gene: TRBJ1-5; d_gene: NA; v_gene: TRBV9; abundance: NA; CDR3nt: TGTGCCAGCAGCGAACAGGGCTATAGCAATCAGCCCCAGCATTTT; CDR3aa: CASSEQGYSNQPQHF
j_gene: TRBJ1-1; d_gene: TRBD1; v_gene: TRBV5-1; abundance: NA; CDR3nt: TGCGCCAGCAGCCCAGATAGACAGGGGGCTTTCTTT; CDR3aa: CASSPDRQGAFF
j_gene: TRBJ2-6; d_gene: NA; v_gene: TRBV6-5; abundance: once; CDR3nt: TGTGCCAGCACCTATCCTGGGGCCAACGTCCTGACTTTC; CDR3aa: CASTYPGANVLTF
j_gene: TRBJ2-5; d_gene: TRBD2; v_gene: TRBV9; abundance: NA; CDR3nt: TGTGCCAGCAGCGCCTCCGGACTAGATCAAGAGACCCAGTACTTC; CDR3aa: CASSASGLDQETQYF
j_gene: TRBJ2-7; d_gene: TRBD1; v_gene: TRBV6-5; abundance: NA; CDR3nt: TGTGCCAGCAGTTACTCGTTTGGGACAGGGAGGTACGAGCAGTACTTC; CDR3aa: CASSYSFGTGRYEQYF
j_gene: TRBJ2-7; d_gene: NA; v_gene: TRBV29-1; abundance: NA; CDR3nt: TGCAGCGTTGTTGTATACGAGCAGTACTTC; CDR3aa: CSVVVYEQYF
j_gene: TRBJ1-1; d_gene: NA; v_gene: TRBV9; abundance: NA; CDR3nt: TGTGCCAGCAGCCCCGAAAGACTCCGGGAAGTAAACACTGAAGCTTTCTTT; CDR3aa: CASSPERLREVNTEAFF
j_gene: TRBJ2-7; d_gene: NA; v_gene: TRBV11-3; abundance: NA; CDR3nt: TGTGCCAGCAGCTTTGACAGTCCCGAGCAGTACTTC; CDR3aa: CASSFDSPEQYF
j_gene: TRBJ2-3; d_gene: TRBD2; v_gene: TRBV7-9; abundance: NA; CDR3nt: TGTGCCAGCAGCTTCGGACTAGCGGGAACAGATACGCAGTATTTT; CDR3aa: CASSFGLAGTDTQYF
j_gene: TRBJ1-2; d_gene: NA; v_gene: TRBV7-2; abundance: NA; CDR3nt: TGTGCCAGCAGCTTAGCCTGGACAGACACGTTAGGCTACACCTTC; CDR3aa: CASSLAWTDTLGYTF
j_gene: TRBJ1-1; d_gene: NA; v_gene: TRBV6-1; abundance: NA; CDR3nt: TGTGCCAGCAGTGAAGTTCAGGGCGCACGCACTGAAGCTTTCTTT; CDR3aa: CASSEVQGARTEAFF
j_gene: TRBJ2-2; d_gene: TRBD2; v_gene: TRBV4-1; abundance: NA; CDR3nt: TGCGCCAGCAGCCAAGGACTAGCGGGGGGCCAGGAGTTCCGTGGGGAGCTGTTTTTT; CDR3aa: CASSQGLAGGQEFRGELFF
j_gene: TRBJ1-2; d_gene: TRBD1; v_gene: TRBV28; abundance: NA; CDR3nt: TGTGCCAGCAGTCCACAGGGGTATGGCTACACCTTC; CDR3aa: CASSPQGYGYTF
j_gene: TRBJ2-7; d_gene: TRBD2; v_gene: TRBV6-5; abundance: NA; CDR3nt: TGTGCCAGCAGTTACTCTAGCGGGGGAGCCTACGAGCAGTACTTC; CDR3aa: CASSYSSGGAYEQYF
j_gene: TRBJ2-2; d_gene: NA; v_gene: TRBV27; abundance: NA; CDR3nt: TGTGCCAGCAGTCCGACTGCGCCCGGGGAGCTGTTTTTT; CDR3aa: CASSPTAPGELFF
j_gene: TRBJ1-1; d_gene: NA; v_gene: TRBV4-1; abundance: NA; CDR3nt: TGCGCCAGCAGCCCCCAGGGAAGTTTTAACACTGAAGCTTTCTTT; CDR3aa: CASSPQGSFNTEAFF
j_gene: TRBJ2-5; d_gene: NA; v_gene: TRBV19; abundance: NA; CDR3nt: TGTGCCAGTAGTCCTTTACCGGAGGAGACCCAGTACTTC; CDR3aa: CASSPLPEETQYF